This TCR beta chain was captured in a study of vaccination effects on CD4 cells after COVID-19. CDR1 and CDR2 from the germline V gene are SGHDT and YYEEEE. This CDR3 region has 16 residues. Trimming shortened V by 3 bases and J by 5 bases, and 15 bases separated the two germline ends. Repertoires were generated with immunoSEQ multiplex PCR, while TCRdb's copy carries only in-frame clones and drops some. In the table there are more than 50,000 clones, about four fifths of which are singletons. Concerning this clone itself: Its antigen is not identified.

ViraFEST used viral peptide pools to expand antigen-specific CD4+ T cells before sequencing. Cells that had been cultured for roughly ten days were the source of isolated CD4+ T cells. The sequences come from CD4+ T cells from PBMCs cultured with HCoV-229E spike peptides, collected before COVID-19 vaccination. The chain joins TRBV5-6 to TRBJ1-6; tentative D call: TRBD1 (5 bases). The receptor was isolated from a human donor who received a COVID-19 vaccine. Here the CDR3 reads CASSWGNPRDNSPLHF. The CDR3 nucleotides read TGTGCCAGCAGCTGGGGGAATCCCAGGGATAATTCACCCCTCCACTTT.